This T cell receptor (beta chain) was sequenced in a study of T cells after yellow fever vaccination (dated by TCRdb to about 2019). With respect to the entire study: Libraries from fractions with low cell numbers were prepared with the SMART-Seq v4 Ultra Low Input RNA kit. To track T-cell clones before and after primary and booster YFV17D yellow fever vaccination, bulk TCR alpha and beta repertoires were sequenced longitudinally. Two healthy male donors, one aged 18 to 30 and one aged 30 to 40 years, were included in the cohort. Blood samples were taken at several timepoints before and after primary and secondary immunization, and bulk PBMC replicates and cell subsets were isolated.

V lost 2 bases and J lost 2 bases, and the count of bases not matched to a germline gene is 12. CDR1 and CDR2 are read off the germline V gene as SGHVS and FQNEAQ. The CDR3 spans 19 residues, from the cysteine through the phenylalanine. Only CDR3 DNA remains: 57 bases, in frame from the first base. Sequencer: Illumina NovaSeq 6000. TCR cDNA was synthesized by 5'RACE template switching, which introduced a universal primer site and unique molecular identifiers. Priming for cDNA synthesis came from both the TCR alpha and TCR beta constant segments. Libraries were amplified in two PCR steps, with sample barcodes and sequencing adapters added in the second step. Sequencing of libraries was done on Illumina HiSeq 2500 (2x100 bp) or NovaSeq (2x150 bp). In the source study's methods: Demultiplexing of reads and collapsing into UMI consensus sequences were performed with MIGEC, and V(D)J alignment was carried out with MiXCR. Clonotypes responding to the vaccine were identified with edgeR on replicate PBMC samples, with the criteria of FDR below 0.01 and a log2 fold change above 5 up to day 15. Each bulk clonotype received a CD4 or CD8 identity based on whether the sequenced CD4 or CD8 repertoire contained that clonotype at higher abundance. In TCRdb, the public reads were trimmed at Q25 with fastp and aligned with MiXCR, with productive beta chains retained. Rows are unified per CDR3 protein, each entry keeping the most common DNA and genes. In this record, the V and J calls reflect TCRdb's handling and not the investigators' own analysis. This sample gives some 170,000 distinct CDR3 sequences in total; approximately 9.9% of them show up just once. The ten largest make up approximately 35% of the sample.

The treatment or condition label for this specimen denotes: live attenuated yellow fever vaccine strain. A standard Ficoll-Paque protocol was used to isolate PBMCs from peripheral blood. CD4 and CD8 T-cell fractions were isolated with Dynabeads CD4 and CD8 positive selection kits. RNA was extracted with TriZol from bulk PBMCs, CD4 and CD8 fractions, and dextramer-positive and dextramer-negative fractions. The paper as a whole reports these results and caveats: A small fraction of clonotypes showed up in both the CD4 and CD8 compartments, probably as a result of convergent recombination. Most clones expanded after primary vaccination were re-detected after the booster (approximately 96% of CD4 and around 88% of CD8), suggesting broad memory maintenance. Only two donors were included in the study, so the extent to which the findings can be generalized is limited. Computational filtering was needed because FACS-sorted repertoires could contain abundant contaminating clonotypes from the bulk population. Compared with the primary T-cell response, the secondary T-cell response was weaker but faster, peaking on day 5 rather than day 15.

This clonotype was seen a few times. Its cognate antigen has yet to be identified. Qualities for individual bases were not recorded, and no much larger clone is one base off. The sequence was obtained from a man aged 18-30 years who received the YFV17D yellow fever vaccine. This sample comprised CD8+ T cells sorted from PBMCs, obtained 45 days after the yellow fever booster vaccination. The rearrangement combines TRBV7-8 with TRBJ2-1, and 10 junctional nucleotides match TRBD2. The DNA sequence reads TGTGCCAGCAGCTTACCCCGTAGCGGGGGGTCGAAGGCCTACAATGAGCAGTTCTTC. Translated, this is CASSLPRSGGSKAYNEQFF.